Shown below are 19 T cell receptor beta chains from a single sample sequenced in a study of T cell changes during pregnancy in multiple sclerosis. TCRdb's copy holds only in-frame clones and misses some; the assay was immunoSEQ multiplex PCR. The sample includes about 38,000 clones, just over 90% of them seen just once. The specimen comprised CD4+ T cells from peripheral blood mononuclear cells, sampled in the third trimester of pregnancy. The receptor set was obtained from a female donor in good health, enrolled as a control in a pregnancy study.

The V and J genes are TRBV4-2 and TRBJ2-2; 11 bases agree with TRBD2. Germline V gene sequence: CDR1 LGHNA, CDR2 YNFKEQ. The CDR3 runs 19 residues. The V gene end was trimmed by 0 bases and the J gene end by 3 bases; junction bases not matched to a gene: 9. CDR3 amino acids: CASSQDHFSGRADTGELFF. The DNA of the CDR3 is TGTGCCAGCAGCCAAGATCATTTTAGCGGGAGGGCCGACACCGGGGAGCTGTTTTTT.

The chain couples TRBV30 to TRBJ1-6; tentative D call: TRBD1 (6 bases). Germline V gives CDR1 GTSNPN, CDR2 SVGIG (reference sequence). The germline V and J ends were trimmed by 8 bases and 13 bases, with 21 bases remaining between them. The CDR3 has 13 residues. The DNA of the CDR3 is TGTGCCGCCGCCCAGGACAGCGCTAGGCCCCTCCACTTT. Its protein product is CAAAQDSARPLHF.

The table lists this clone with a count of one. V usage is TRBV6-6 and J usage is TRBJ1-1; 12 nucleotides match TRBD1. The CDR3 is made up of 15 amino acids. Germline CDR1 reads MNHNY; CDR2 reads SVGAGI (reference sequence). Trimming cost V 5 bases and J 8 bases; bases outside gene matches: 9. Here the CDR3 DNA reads TGTGCCAGCAGTCGCTACCCCGGGACAGGGGGCGAAGCTTTCTTT. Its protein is CASSRYPGTGGEAFF.

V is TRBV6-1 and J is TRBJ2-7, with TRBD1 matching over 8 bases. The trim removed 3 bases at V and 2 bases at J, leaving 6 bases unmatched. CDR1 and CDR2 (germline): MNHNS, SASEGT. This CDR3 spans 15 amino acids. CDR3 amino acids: CASSDPRTGTYEQYF. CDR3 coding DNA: TGTGCCAGCAGTGATCCTCGGACAGGGACCTACGAGCAGTACTTC.

CDR3 region: CASNQGNTEAFF. The DNA for the CDR3 is TGTGCCAGCAATCAGGGGAACACTGAAGCTTTCTTT. The gene calls are TRBV28 and TRBJ1-1, with D perhaps matching TRBD1 (5 bases). V was pared by 7 bases and J by 1 base, with 7 bases between. CDR1 is MDHEN and CDR2 is SYDVKM in the germline V gene. The CDR3 totals 12 residues.

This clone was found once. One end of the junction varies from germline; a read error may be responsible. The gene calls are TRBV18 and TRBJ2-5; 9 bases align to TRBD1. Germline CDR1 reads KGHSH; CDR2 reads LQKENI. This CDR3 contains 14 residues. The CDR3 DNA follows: TGTGCCAGCTCACGACAGGGGGACCAGGAGACCCAGTACTTC. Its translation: CASSRQGDQETQYF. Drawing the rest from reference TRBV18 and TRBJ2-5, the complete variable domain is NAGVMQNPRHLVRRRGQEARLRCSPMKGHSHVYWYRQLPEEGLKFMVYLQKENIIDESGMPKERFSAEFPKEGPSILRIQQVVRGDSAAYFCASSRQGDQETQYFGPGTRLLVL.

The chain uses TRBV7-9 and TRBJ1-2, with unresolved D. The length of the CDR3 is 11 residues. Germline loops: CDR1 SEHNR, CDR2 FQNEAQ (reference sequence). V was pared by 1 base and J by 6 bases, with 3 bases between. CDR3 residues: CASSLGDGYTF. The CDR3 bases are TGTGCCAGCAGCTTAGGAGATGGCTACACCTTC. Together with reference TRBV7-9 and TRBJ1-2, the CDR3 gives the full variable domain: DTGVSQNPRHKITKRGQNVTFRCDPISEHNRLYWYRQTLGQGPEFLTYFQNEAQLEKSRLLSDRFSAERPKGSFSTLEIQRTEQGDSAMYLCASSLGDGYTFGSGTRLTVV.

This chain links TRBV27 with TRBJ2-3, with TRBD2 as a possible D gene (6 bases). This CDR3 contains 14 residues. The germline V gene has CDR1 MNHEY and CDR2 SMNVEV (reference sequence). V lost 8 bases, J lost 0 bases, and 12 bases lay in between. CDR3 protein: CASGRPSSTDTQYF. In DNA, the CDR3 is TGTGCCAGCGGGAGGCCTTCTAGCACAGATACGCAGTATTTT.

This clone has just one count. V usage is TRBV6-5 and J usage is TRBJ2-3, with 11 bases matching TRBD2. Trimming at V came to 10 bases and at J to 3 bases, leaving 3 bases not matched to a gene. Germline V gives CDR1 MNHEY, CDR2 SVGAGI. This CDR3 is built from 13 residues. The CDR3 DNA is TGTGCCATTAGACTAGCGGGGACAGATACGCAGTATTTT. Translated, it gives CAIRLAGTDTQYF.

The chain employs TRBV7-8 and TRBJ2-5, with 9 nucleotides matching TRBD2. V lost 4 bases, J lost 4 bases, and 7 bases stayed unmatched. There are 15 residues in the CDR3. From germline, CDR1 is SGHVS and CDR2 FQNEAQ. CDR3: CASSSTSGWGETQYF. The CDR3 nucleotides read TGTGCCAGCAGCTCAACTAGCGGGTGGGGAGAGACCCAGTACTTC.

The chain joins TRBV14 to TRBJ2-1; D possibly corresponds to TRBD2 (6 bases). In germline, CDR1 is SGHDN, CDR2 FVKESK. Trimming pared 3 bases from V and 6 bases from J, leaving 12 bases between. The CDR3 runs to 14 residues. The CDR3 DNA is TGTGCCAGCAGCCACCGACTAGAGGGCAATGAGCAGTTCTTC. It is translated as CASSHRLEGNEQFF.

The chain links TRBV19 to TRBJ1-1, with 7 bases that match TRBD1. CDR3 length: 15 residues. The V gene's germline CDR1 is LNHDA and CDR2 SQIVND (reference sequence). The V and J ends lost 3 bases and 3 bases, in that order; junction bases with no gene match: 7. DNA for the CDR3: TGTGCCAGTAGTATCAGGGGGGCTGAGTACACTGAAGCTTTCTTT. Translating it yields CASSIRGAEYTEAFF. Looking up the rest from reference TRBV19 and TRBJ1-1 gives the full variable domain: DGGITQSPKYLFRKEGQNVTLSCEQNLNHDAMYWYRQDPGQGLRLIYYSQIVNDFQKGDIAEGYSVSREKKESFPLTVTSAQKNPTAFYLCASSIRGAEYTEAFFGQGTRLTVV.

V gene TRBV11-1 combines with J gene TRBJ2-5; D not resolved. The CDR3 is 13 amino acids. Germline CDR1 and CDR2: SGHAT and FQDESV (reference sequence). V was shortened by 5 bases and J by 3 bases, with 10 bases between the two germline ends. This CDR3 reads CASSLKRKETQYF. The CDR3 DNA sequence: TGTGCCAGCAGCCTCAAGAGGAAAGAGACCCAGTACTTC. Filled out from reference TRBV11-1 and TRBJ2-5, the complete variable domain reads EAEVAQSPRYKITEKSQAVAFWCDPISGHATLYWYRQILGQGPELLVQFQDESVVDDSQLPKDRFSAERLKGVDSTLKIQPAELGDSAMYLCASSLKRKETQYFGPGTRLLVL.

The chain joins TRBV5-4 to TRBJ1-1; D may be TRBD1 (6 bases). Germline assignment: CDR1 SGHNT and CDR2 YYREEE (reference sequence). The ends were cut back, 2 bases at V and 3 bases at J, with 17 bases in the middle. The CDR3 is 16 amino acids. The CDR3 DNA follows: TGTGCCAGCAGCTTTCTACACAGGGCCGCGTACACTGAAGCTTTCTTT. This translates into CASSFLHRAAYTEAFF.

DNA of the CDR3: TGTGCCAGCAGCTTGGGCAGGTTGTCTCCCCAGCATTTT. It translates to CASSLGRLSPQHF. The chain uses TRBV5-8 and TRBJ1-5; D unclear. This CDR3 has 13 amino acids. In germline, CDR1 is SGHTS, CDR2 YDEGEE. Trimming took off 0 bases at V and 10 bases at J, with 11 bases between the two ends.

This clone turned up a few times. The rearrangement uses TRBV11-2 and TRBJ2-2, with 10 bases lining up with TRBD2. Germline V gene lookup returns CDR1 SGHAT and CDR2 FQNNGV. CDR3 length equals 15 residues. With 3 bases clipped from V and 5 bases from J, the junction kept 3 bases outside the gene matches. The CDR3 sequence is CASSFSGRRTGELFF. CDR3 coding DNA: TGTGCCAGCAGCTTTAGCGGGAGGCGAACCGGGGAGCTGTTTTTT. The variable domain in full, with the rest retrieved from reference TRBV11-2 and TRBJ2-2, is EAGVAQSPRYKIIEKRQSVAFWCNPISGHATLYWYQQILGQGPKLLIQFQNNGVVDDSQLPKDRFSAERLKGVDSTLKIQPAKLEDSAVYLCASSFSGRRTGELFFGEGSRLTVL.

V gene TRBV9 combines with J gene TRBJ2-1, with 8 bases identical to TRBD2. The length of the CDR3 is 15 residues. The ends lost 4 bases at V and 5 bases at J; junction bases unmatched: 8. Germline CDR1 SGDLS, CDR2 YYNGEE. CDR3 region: CASSKGLAPHNEQFF. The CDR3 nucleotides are TGTGCCAGCAGCAAAGGACTAGCTCCTCACAATGAGCAGTTCTTC.

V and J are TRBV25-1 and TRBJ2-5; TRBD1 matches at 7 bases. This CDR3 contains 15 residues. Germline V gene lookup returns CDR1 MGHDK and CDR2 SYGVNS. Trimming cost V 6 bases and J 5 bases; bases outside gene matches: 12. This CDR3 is CASSDGTVGQETQYF. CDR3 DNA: TGTGCCAGCAGCGATGGGACAGTCGGTCAGGAGACCCAGTACTTC.

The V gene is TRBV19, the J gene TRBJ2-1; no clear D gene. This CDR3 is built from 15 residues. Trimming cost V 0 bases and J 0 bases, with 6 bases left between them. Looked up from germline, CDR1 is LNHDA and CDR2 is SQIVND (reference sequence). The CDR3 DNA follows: TGTGCCAGTAGTATAGATAGATCCTCCTACAATGAGCAGTTCTTC. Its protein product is CASSIDRSSYNEQFF.